This T cell receptor (beta chain) comes out of a study of T-cell reconstitution after alpha-beta-depleted transplantation in children. Study-wide points: Several hundred expanded graft clones reportedly were the source of alpha-beta T cells about two months after transplant. There were some patients whose high TCRbeta diversity at day 60 came from surviving recipient T cells and thymic progenitors. Newly generated T cells supplied most T-cell counts and diversity one year post-transplant.

The library targeted TCRbeta and was prepared with unique molecular identifiers. TCRdb reanalysed the PCR reads using MiXCR and keeps one entry per CDR3 protein. The sample records fewer than 150,000 distinct CDR3 sequences, about 9.6% being singletons. This clonotype was seen many times. Its target is not known. In germline, CDR1 is SGHTA, CDR2 FQGNSA. The CDR3 sequence is 16 residues long. The J segment lost 2 bases and the V segment lost 5 bases, leaving 7 bases of the junction unmatched. The sequence derives from a girl less than two years old who had a stem cell transplant for combined immunodeficiency, so the T cells may come from the graft donor. V and J are TRBV7-2 and TRBJ2-2; 8 bases map to TRBD1. The sequenced sample was PBMCs, mostly from graft donor cells, obtained 180 days after TCRalphabeta/CD19-depleted stem cell transplant. The CDR3 nucleotides read TGTGCCAGCAGCCGAAGACAGGGGATAAACACCGGGGAGCTGTTTTTT. The encoded protein is CASSRRQGINTGELFF.